The rows below give T cell receptor beta chains drawn from one sample of a study of preoperative IRX-2 immunotherapy in early breast cancer. Produced via immunoSEQ multiplex PCR; TCRdb's table is partial and in-frame only. The sample lists around 95,000 clones, roughly 89% occurring once. The source was tumor tissue, collected after IRX-2 immunotherapy. The receptors stem from a human donor with breast cancer. Each CDR3 is given with its conserved first and last residue. Fields, in order: clone size, J gene, V gene, D gene, CDR3 DNA, CDR3 protein. D genes are given only for firm matches. Size tells how often a clone was seen (once, few, many) or the class of an expanded clone, and some rows leave it out.

clone size: NA
J gene: TRBJ1-2
V gene: TRBV5-1
D gene: NA
CDR3 DNA: TGCGCCAGCAGCGTGGGACCGGAAGGGTATGGCTACACCTTC
CDR3 protein: CASSVGPEGYGYTF

clone size: NA
J gene: TRBJ2-1
V gene: TRBV19
D gene: TRBD1
CDR3 DNA: TGTGCCAGTAGTCTAGGGGGCGTCTCTCTAGATGAGCAGTTCTTC
CDR3 protein: CASSLGGVSLDEQFF

clone size: NA
J gene: TRBJ2-7
V gene: TRBV19
D gene: NA
CDR3 DNA: TGTGCCAGTAGTATAACTCCCGGGTTACCGGGCGAGCAGTACTTC
CDR3 protein: CASSITPGLPGEQYF

clone size: once
J gene: TRBJ2-5
V gene: TRBV14
D gene: NA
CDR3 DNA: TGTGCCAGCAGCCAAGATTACGGAGTCCAAGAGACCCAGTACTTC
CDR3 protein: CASSQDYGVQETQYF

clone size: NA
J gene: TRBJ1-1
V gene: TRBV29-1
D gene: NA
CDR3 DNA: TGCAGCGTTGAAGGCAGGGGAGGAACTGAAGCTTTCTTT
CDR3 protein: CSVEGRGGTEAFF

clone size: NA
J gene: TRBJ1-3
V gene: TRBV7-1
D gene: NA
CDR3 DNA: TGTGCCAGCAGCTCAGCTTTTGGTTTGGGGCAAAGGGGCGAGAACACCATATATTTT
CDR3 protein: CASSSAFGLGQRGENTIYF

clone size: NA
J gene: TRBJ2-1
V gene: TRBV11-3
D gene: NA
CDR3 DNA: TGTGCCAGCAGCTCGTCGAGCTCCTACAATGAGCAGTTCTTC
CDR3 protein: CASSSSSSYNEQFF

clone size: NA
J gene: TRBJ2-3
V gene: TRBV15
D gene: NA
CDR3 DNA: TGTGCCACCAGCAGAGGGGGTTGGGGGGCAGATACGCAGTATTTT
CDR3 protein: CATSRGGWGADTQYF

clone size: NA
J gene: TRBJ1-5
V gene: TRBV28
D gene: NA
CDR3 DNA: TGTGCCAGCAGTTTAGGCCGACGGGGTAATTCGATTCAGCCCCAGCATTTT
CDR3 protein: CASSLGRRGNSIQPQHF

clone size: NA
J gene: TRBJ1-1
V gene: TRBV12-5
D gene: NA
CDR3 DNA: TGTGCTAGTCGAGGGCAGCTGAACACTGAAGCTTTCTTT
CDR3 protein: CASRGQLNTEAFF

clone size: once
J gene: TRBJ2-4
V gene: TRBV6-8
D gene: TRBD1
CDR3 DNA: TGTGCCAGCGGGCAGACAGGGAAGGCTGCCAAAAACATTCAGTACTTC
CDR3 protein: CASGQTGKAAKNIQYF

clone size: NA
J gene: TRBJ1-4
V gene: TRBV14
D gene: TRBD1
CDR3 DNA: TGTGCCAGCAGCCCCATGACAGGGGAGCGTGAAAAACTGTTTTTT
CDR3 protein: CASSPMTGEREKLFF

clone size: NA
J gene: TRBJ1-1
V gene: TRBV4-1
D gene: TRBD1
CDR3 DNA: TGCGCCAGCAGCCAAGGACAGGGGGCGGATGAAGCTTTCTTT
CDR3 protein: CASSQGQGADEAFF

clone size: NA
J gene: TRBJ1-5
V gene: TRBV29-1
D gene: NA
CDR3 DNA: TGCAGCGTCGCCCCCCCCGGCGAGCCCCAGCATTTT
CDR3 protein: CSVAPPGEPQHF

clone size: NA
J gene: TRBJ1-2
V gene: TRBV6-8
D gene: NA
CDR3 DNA: TGTGCCAGCAGCCTCGACAGGTTCGGCTACACCTTC
CDR3 protein: CASSLDRFGYTF

clone size: NA
J gene: TRBJ2-6
V gene: TRBV5-1
D gene: NA
CDR3 DNA: TGCGCCAGCAGCTTGCCCGGGGCTGGGGCCAACGTCCTGACTTTC
CDR3 protein: CASSLPGAGANVLTF

clone size: once
J gene: TRBJ1-1
V gene: TRBV7-8
D gene: NA
CDR3 DNA: TGTGCCAGCAGTAGAGGGGCCGGGAACACTGAAGCTTTCTTT
CDR3 protein: CASSRGAGNTEAFF

clone size: NA
J gene: TRBJ1-1
V gene: TRBV18
D gene: TRBD1
CDR3 DNA: TGTGCCAGCTCACAGGAGATTCCGACAGGGCATACTGAAGCTTTCTTT
CDR3 protein: CASSQEIPTGHTEAFF

clone size: NA
J gene: TRBJ2-1
V gene: TRBV5-1
D gene: NA
CDR3 DNA: TGCGCCAGCAAGGTCTCCGGAGACACGTCCTACAATGAGCAGTTCTTC
CDR3 protein: CASKVSGDTSYNEQFF

clone size: few
J gene: TRBJ2-6
V gene: TRBV15
D gene: NA
CDR3 DNA: TGTGCCACCAGCAGAGCAGGGGCTCGGACCGGGGCCAACGTCCTGACTTTC
CDR3 protein: CATSRAGARTGANVLTF

clone size: once
J gene: TRBJ1-3
V gene: TRBV11-3
D gene: NA
CDR3 DNA: TGTGCCAGCAGCTTAGTAACAGGGAGCTCTGGAAACACCATATATTTT
CDR3 protein: CASSLVTGSSGNTIYF

clone size: NA
J gene: TRBJ1-1
V gene: TRBV19
D gene: NA
CDR3 DNA: TGTGCCAGTAGTACCGAAGGAGTTCTGGCATTGAACACTGAAGCTTTCTTT
CDR3 protein: CASSTEGVLALNTEAFF

clone size: few
J gene: TRBJ1-6
V gene: TRBV6-8
D gene: NA
CDR3 DNA: TGTGCCAGCAGTTCATCCAGGACAGCGAGCTATAATTCACCCCTCCACTTT
CDR3 protein: CASSSSRTASYNSPLHF

clone size: NA
J gene: TRBJ2-7
V gene: TRBV23-1
D gene: NA
CDR3 DNA: TGCGCCAGCAGTCAAGTGTCGGCAAGGGTTAGCTACGAGCAGTACTTC
CDR3 protein: CASSQVSARVSYEQYF

clone size: few
J gene: TRBJ2-1
V gene: TRBV5-1
D gene: TRBD2
CDR3 DNA: TGCGCCAGCAGCCCTCCCCTAGCGGGATATGAGCAGTTCTTC
CDR3 protein: CASSPPLAGYEQFF

clone size: NA
J gene: TRBJ2-7
V gene: TRBV6-8
D gene: TRBD1
CDR3 DNA: TGTGCCAGCAGGGACCTCGACAGGGGTAATATCAAGAGCGAGCAGTACTTC
CDR3 protein: CASRDLDRGNIKSEQYF

clone size: few
J gene: TRBJ2-2
V gene: TRBV11-3
D gene: TRBD2
CDR3 DNA: TGTGCCAGCAGCTTGGGTTCTAGCGGTTCCACCGGGGAGCTGTTTTTT
CDR3 protein: CASSLGSSGSTGELFF

clone size: NA
J gene: TRBJ2-3
V gene: TRBV9
D gene: NA
CDR3 DNA: TGTGCCAGCAGTTACGGGAGAGATACGCAGTATTTT
CDR3 protein: CASSYGRDTQYF

clone size: NA
J gene: TRBJ1-2
V gene: TRBV6-8
D gene: NA
CDR3 DNA: TGTGCCATCAGAGAGGGAGGTCAGGGCTACACCTTC
CDR3 protein: CAIREGGQGYTF

clone size: few
J gene: TRBJ1-3
V gene: TRBV30
D gene: TRBD1
CDR3 DNA: TGTGCCTGGAGTGGGAGGGGGCGTGATGGAAACACCATATATTTT
CDR3 protein: CAWSGRGRDGNTIYF

clone size: NA
J gene: TRBJ1-1
V gene: TRBV5-1
D gene: NA
CDR3 DNA: TGCGCCAGCAGCCACCGCGACGTGAACACTGAAGCTTTCTTT
CDR3 protein: CASSHRDVNTEAFF

clone size: NA
J gene: TRBJ2-7
V gene: TRBV19
D gene: NA
CDR3 DNA: TGTGCCAGTAGTACTGGGGCCCCTCTCGTAGGGGAGCAGTACTTC
CDR3 protein: CASSTGAPLVGEQYF

clone size: NA
J gene: TRBJ2-5
V gene: TRBV5-1
D gene: NA
CDR3 DNA: TGCGCCAGCAGCTTATCACAGGAAGGAGAGACCCAGTACTTC
CDR3 protein: CASSLSQEGETQYF

clone size: NA
J gene: TRBJ1-2
V gene: TRBV18
D gene: TRBD1
CDR3 DNA: TGTGCCAGCTCACCACCGAGGGGGCAAGCTAACTATGGCTACACCTTC
CDR3 protein: CASSPPRGQANYGYTF

clone size: few
J gene: TRBJ2-2
V gene: TRBV5-1
D gene: TRBD1
CDR3 DNA: TGCGCCAGCAGCCAAACAGGGGGTAACACCGGGGAGCTGTTTTTT
CDR3 protein: CASSQTGGNTGELFF

clone size: few
J gene: TRBJ1-2
V gene: TRBV11-3
D gene: TRBD1
CDR3 DNA: TGTGCCAGCAGCCCGACTCAGGGGGCAGGTGGCTACACCTTC
CDR3 protein: CASSPTQGAGGYTF